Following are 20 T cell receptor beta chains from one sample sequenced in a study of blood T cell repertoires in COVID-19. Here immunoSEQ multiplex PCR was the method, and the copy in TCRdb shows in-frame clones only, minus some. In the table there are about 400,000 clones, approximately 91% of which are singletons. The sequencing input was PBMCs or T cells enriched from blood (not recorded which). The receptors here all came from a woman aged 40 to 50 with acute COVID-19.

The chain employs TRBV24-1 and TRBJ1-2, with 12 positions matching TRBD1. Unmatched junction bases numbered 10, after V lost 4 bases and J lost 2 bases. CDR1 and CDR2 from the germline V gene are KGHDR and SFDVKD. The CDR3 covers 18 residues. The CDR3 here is CATSDRPGTGGGNYGYTF. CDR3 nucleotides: TGTGCCACCAGTGACCGTCCCGGGACAGGGGGCGGGAACTATGGCTACACCTTC.

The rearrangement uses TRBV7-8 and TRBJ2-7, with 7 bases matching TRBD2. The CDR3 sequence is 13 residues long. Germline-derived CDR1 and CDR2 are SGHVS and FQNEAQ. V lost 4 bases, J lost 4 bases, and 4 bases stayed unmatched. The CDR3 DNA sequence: TGTGCCAGCAGCTATGGGAGGGAGTACGAGCAGTACTTC. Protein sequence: CASSYGREYEQYF. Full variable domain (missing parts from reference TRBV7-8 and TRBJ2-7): GAGVSQSPRYKVAKRGQDVALRCDPISGHVSLFWYQQALGQGPEFLTYFQNEAQLDKSGLPSDRFFAERPEGSVSTLKIQRTQQEDSAVYLCASSYGREYEQYFGPGTRLTVT.

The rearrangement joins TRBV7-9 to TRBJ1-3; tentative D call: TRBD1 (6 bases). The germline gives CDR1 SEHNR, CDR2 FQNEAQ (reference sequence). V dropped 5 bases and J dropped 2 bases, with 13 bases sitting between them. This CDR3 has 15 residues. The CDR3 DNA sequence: TGTGCCAGCAGCCTAGGGGGGACTGCTGGAAACACCATATATTTT. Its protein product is CASSLGGTAGNTIYF. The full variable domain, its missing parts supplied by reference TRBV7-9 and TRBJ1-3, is DTGVSQNPRHKITKRGQNVTFRCDPISEHNRLYWYRQTLGQGPEFLTYFQNEAQLEKSRLLSDRFSAERPKGSFSTLEIQRTEQGDSAMYLCASSLGGTAGNTIYFGEGSWLTVV.

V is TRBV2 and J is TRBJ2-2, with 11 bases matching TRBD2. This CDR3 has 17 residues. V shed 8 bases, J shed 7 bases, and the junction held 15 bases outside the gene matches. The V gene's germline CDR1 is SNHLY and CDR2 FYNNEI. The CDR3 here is CASARSSGGFGNGELFF. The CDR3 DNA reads TGTGCCAGCGCTAGATCTAGCGGGGGGTTTGGTAACGGGGAGCTGTTTTTT.

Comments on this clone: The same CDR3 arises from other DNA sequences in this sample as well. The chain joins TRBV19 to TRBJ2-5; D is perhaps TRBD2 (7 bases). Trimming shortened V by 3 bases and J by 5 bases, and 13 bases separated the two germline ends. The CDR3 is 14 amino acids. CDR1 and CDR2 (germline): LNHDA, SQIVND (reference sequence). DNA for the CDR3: TGTGCCAGTAGTATGGGGGGGGGCAGGGAGACCCAGTACTTC. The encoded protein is CASSMGGGRETQYF.

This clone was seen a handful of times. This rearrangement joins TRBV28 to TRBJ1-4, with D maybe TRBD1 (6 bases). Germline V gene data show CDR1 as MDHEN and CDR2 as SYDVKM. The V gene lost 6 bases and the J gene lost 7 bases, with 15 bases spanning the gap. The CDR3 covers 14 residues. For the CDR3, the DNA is TGTGCCAGCAGGCAGGGGTATGAGTCTGAAAAACTGTTTTTT. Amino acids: CASRQGYESEKLFF.

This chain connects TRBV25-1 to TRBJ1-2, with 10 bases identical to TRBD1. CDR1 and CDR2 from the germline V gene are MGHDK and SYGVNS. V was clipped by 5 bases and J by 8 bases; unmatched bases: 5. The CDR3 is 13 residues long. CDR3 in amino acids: CASSSDRGGGYTF. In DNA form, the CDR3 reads TGTGCCAGCAGTTCGGACAGGGGGGGAGGCTACACCTTC.

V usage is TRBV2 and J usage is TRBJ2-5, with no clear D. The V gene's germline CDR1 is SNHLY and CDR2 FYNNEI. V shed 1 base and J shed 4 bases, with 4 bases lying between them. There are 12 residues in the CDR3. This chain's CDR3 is CASSEGPETQYF. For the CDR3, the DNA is TGTGCCAGCAGTGAAGGGCCAGAGACCCAGTACTTC.

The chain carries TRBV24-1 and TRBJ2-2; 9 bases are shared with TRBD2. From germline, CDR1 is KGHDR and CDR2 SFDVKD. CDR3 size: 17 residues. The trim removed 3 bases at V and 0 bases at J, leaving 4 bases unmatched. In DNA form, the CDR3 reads TGTGCCACCAGTGATACTTTAGCGGGGGCGAACACCGGGGAGCTGTTTTTT. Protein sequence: CATSDTLAGANTGELFF.

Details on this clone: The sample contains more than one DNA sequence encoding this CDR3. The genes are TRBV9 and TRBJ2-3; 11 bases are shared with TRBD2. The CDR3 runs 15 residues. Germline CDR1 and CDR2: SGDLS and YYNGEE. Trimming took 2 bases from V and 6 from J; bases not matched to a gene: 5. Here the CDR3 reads CASSVSGGAADTQYF. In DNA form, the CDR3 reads TGTGCCAGCAGCGTTAGCGGGGGGGCTGCCGATACGCAGTATTTT.

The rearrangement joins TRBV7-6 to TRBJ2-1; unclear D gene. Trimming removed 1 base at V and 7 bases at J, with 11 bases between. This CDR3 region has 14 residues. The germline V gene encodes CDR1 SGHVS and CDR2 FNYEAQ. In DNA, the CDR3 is TGTGCCAGCAGCTTAGGGAGTAGCACTAATGAGCAGTTCTTC. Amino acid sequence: CASSLGSSTNEQFF.

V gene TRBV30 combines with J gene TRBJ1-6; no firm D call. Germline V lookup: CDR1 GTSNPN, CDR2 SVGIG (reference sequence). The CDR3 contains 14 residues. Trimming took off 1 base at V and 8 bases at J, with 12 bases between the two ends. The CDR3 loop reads CAWSATREDSPLHF. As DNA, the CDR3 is TGTGCCTGGAGTGCCACAAGAGAGGATTCACCCCTCCACTTT.

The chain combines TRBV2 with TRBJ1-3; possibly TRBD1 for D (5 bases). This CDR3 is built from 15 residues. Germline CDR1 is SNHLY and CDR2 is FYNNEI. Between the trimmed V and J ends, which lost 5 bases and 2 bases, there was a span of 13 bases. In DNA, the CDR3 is TGTGCCAGCAGTCCCGACGAAGGGGCTGGAAACACCATATATTTT. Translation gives CASSPDEGAGNTIYF.

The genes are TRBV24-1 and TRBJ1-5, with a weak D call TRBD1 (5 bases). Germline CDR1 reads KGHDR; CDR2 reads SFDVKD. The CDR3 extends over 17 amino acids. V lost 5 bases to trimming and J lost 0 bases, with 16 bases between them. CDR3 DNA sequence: TGTGCCACCAGTGGGGGCCCCGGGCAGGGTAGCAATCAGCCCCAGCATTTT. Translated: CATSGGPGQGSNQPQHF.

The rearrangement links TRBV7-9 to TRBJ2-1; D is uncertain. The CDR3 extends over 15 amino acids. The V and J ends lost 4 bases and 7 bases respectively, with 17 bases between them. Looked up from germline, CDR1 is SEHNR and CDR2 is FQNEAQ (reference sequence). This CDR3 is CASSYLWRGRNEQFF. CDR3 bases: TGTGCCAGCAGCTACCTTTGGCGCGGCCGGAATGAGCAGTTCTTC. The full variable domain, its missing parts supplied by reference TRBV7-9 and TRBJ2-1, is DTGVSQNPRHKITKRGQNVTFRCDPISEHNRLYWYRQTLGQGPEFLTYFQNEAQLEKSRLLSDRFSAERPKGSFSTLEIQRTEQGDSAMYLCASSYLWRGRNEQFFGPGTRLTVL.

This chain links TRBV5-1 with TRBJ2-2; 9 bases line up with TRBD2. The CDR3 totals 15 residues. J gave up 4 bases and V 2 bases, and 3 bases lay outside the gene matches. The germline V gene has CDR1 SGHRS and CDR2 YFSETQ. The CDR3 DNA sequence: TGCGCCAGCAGCTTTGCGGGGGGGCGCACCGGGGAGCTGTTTTTT. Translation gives CASSFAGGRTGELFF.

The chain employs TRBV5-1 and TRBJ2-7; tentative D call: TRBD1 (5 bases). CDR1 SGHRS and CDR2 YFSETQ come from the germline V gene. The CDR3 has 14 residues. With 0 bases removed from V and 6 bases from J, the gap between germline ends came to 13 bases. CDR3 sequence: CASSLVSQGSEQYF. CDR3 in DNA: TGCGCCAGCAGCTTGGTTAGTCAGGGCAGCGAGCAGTACTTC.

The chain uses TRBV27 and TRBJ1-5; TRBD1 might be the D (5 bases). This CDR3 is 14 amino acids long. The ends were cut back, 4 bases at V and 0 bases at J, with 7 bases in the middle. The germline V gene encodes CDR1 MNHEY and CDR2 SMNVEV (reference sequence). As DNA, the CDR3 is TGTGCCAGCAGTTGGGACTCTAGCAATCAGCCCCAGCATTTT. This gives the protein CASSWDSSNQPQHF.

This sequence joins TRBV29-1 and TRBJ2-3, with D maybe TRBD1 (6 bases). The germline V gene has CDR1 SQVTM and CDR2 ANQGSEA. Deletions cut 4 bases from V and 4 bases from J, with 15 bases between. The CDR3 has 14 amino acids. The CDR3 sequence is CSVVRGQGPDTQYF. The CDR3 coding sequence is TGCAGCGTTGTGAGGGGTCAGGGGCCAGATACGCAGTATTTT.

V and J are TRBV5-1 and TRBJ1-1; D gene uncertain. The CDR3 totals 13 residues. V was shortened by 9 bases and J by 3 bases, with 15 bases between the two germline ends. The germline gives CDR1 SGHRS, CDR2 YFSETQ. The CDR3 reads CATAAREDTEAFF. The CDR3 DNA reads TGCGCCACCGCGGCCCGGGAGGACACTGAAGCTTTCTTT.